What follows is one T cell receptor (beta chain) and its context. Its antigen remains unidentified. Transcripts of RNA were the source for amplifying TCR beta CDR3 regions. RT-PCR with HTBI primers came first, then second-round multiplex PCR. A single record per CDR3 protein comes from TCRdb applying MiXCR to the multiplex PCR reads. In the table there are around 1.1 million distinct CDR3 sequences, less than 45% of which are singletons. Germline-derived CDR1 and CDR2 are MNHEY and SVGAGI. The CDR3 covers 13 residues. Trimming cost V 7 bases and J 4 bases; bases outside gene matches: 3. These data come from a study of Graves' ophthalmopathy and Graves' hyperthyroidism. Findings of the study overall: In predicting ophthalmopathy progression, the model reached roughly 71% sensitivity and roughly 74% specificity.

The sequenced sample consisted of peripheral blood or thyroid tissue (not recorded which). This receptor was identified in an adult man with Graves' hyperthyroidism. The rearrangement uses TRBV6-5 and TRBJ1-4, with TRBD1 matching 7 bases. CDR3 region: CASKDRINEKLFF. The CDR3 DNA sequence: TGTGCCAGCAAGGACAGGATTAATGAAAAACTGTTTTTT.